Listed below are T cell receptor beta chains from one sample, sequenced in a study of T cells after yellow fever vaccination. A single record per CDR3 protein comes from TCRdb applying MiXCR to the 5' RACE reads. Of 70,000 to 80,000 distinct CDR3 sequences listed, around 7.8% were seen once; the top ten hold approximately 28%. The material was CD8+ T cells sorted from PBMCs, obtained 10 days after the first yellow fever vaccination. The receptors were sampled from a man aged 18 to 29 who received the YFV17D yellow fever vaccine. CDR3s include the opening cysteine and the closing phenylalanine or tryptophan. Fields, in order: J gene, clone size, D gene, V gene, CDR3 protein, CDR3 DNA. D genes are given only for firm matches. A row's size may be missing; if present it is once, few, many or a size class.

>TRBJ2-7|many|.|TRBV7-2
CASSSTGNSYEQYF
TGTGCCAGCAGCTCCACAGGGAACTCCTACGAGCAGTACTTC
>TRBJ1-6|.|.|TRBV18
CASSQTGTLMMAYNSPLHF
TGTGCCAGCTCACAAACCGGGACCCTAATGATGGCCTATAATTCACCCCTCCACTTT
>TRBJ2-5|many|.|TRBV12-3/TRBV12-4
CASRRGESFGTQYF
TGTGCCAGCAGAAGGGGGGAGTCTTTTGGGACCCAGTACTTC
>TRBJ2-3|many|TRBD2|TRBV29-1
CSVWAGGPIDTQYF
TGCAGCGTTTGGGCGGGGGGACCGATTGATACGCAGTATTTT
>TRBJ1-1|many|TRBD1|TRBV5-1
CASSQRQGMNTEAFF
TGCGCCAGCAGCCAAAGACAGGGAATGAACACTGAAGCTTTCTTT
>TRBJ1-1|few|.|TRBV11-2
CASSLPGRVQAFF
TGTGCCAGCAGCCTTCCAGGGAGAGTCCAAGCTTTCTTT
>TRBJ2-1|.|TRBD1|TRBV29-1
CSVGGWQGVNEQFF
TGCAGCGTTGGCGGGTGGCAGGGGGTCAATGAGCAGTTCTTC
>TRBJ2-7|many|TRBD1|TRBV20-1
CSAPGQAYYEQYF
TGCAGTGCCCCGGGACAGGCTTACTACGAGCAGTACTTC
>TRBJ2-2|few|TRBD1|TRBV5-1
CASSLHRGPSGAGELFF
TGCGCCAGCAGCTTGCACAGGGGGCCTTCCGGGGCCGGGGAGCTGTTTTTT
>TRBJ2-1|many|.|TRBV5-1
CASSAAVLTNNEQFF
TGCGCCAGTAGTGCGGCCGTCCTCACAAACAATGAGCAGTTCTTC
>TRBJ2-2|many|.|TRBV9
CASSPSGQGDTGELFF
TGTGCCAGCAGCCCCTCCGGACAAGGAGACACCGGGGAGCTGTTTTTT
>TRBJ2-1|.|.|TRBV5-5
CASSLVPWGHEQFF
TGTGCCAGCAGCTTGGTACCATGGGGACACGAGCAGTTCTTC
>TRBJ2-2|many|.|TRBV6-5
CASMLGPAEGELFF
TGTGCCAGCATGTTAGGACCTGCTGAAGGGGAGCTGTTTTTT
>TRBJ2-1|.|.|TRBV5-4
CACSLAYNEQFF
TGTGCCTGCAGCTTGGCCTACAATGAGCAGTTCTTC
>TRBJ2-6|many|TRBD1|TRBV15
CATSRGPGQGFSGANVLTF
TGTGCCACCAGCAGAGGTCCGGGACAGGGTTTCTCTGGGGCCAACGTCCTGACTTTC
>TRBJ2-2|.|.|TRBV4-3
CASSQEGGAANTGELFF
TGCGCCAGCAGCCAAGAGGGGGGGGCAGCTAACACCGGGGAGCTGTTTTTT
>TRBJ1-1|.|.|TRBV9
CASSVRGNTEAFF
TGTGCCAGCAGCGTGAGAGGGAACACTGAAGCTTTCTTT
>TRBJ1-1|many|.|TRBV12-3/TRBV12-4
CASSSSGTRMNTEAFF
.
>TRBJ2-7|few|TRBD2|TRBV25-1
CASSEYSSGDYEQYF
TGTGCCAGCAGTGAATATAGTAGCGGGGACTACGAGCAGTACTTC
>TRBJ1-6|many|TRBD1|TRBV6-4
CASSPPLRTGEVVDSPLHF
TGTGCCAGCAGTCCCCCACTCCGGACAGGGGAGGTTGTAGATTCACCCCTCCACTTT
>TRBJ1-2|many|TRBD1|TRBV4-3
CASSQAGGYGYTF
TGCGCCAGCAGCCAAGCAGGGGGCTATGGCTACACCTTC
>TRBJ1-2|few|.|TRBV20-1
CSAASGTDYGYTF
TGCAGTGCTGCTTCCGGGACGGACTATGGCTACACCTTC
>TRBJ2-5|.|.|TRBV7-9
CASSLVSAKETQYF
TGTGCCAGCAGCTTAGTGTCGGCAAAAGAGACCCAGTACTTC
>TRBJ2-6|many|.|TRBV5-1
CASSLERGPGSGANVLTF
TGCGCCAGCAGCTTGGAAAGGGGCCCAGGCTCTGGGGCCAACGTCCTGACTTTC
>TRBJ2-3|few|TRBD2|TRBV27
CASSSDERGGPDTQYF
TGTGCCAGCAGTTCGGATGAGCGGGGGGGCCCAGATACGCAGTATTTT
>TRBJ2-3|many|.|TRBV10-3
CAISLGGLRAGRADTQYF
TGTGCCATCAGCCTGGGGGGGCTTCGAGCGGGGAGGGCGGATACGCAGTATTTT
>TRBJ1-1|many|.|TRBV6-6
CASSAGLATEAFF
TGTGCCAGCAGTGCAGGGCTGGCCACTGAAGCTTTCTTT
>TRBJ2-1|few|.|TRBV24-1
CATSDGNEQFF
TGTGCCACCAGTGACGGTAATGAGCAGTTCTTC
>TRBJ1-2|many|.|TRBV11-1
CASSPSGFKHRANYGYTF
TGTGCCAGCAGCCCATCGGGCTTTAAACACAGAGCTAACTATGGCTACACCTTC
>TRBJ1-6|.|.|TRBV7-6
CASSPRGGTLVDYNSPLHF
TGTGCCAGCAGCCCTCGGGGGGGGACGCTGGTCGACTATAATTCACCCCTCCACTTT
>TRBJ1-3|many|.|TRBV2
CASSELFPRKPDQGNTIYF
TGTGCCAGCAGTGAATTGTTTCCCCGGAAACCTGATCAAGGAAACACCATATATTTT
>TRBJ2-1|many|.|TRBV11-2
CASSLRLDYNEQFF
TGTGCCAGCAGCTTAAGACTAGATTACAATGAGCAGTTCTTC
>TRBJ2-3|many|.|TRBV27
CASSPYGDTQYF
TGTGCCAGCAGCCCATATGGGGATACGCAGTATTTT
>TRBJ2-7|many|TRBD1|TRBV5-1
CASSVTGTGHSYEQYF
TGCGCCAGCAGCGTTACCGGGACAGGGCACTCCTACGAGCAGTACTTC
>TRBJ2-7|many|TRBD1|TRBV4-3
CASSPGQGSYEQYF
TGCGCCAGCAGCCCAGGACAGGGGTCCTACGAGCAGTACTTC
>TRBJ2-2|many|.|TRBV5-5
CASSLWSGELFF
TGTGCCAGCAGCTTGTGGTCCGGGGAGCTGTTTTTT
>TRBJ2-1|many|.|TRBV2
CASSEVAGGSYNEQFF
TGTGCCAGCAGTGAAGTGGCAGGAGGTTCCTACAATGAGCAGTTCTTC